This T cell receptor beta chain was observed in a study of PD-L1 blockade in urothelial cancer. Study context: The patients first took atezolizumab in 2014, receiving 1,200 mg intravenously every 3 weeks.

Noted time point: pretreatment peripheral blood. V dropped 2 bases and J dropped 6; count of bases not matched to a gene: 3. CDR1 is SGHVS and CDR2 is FNYEAQ in the germline V gene. This CDR3 has 15 amino acids. Measured with immunoSEQ multiplex PCR; TCRdb has only the in-frame clones, and not every one. The sample records 70,000 to 90,000 clones, more than 75% being singletons. V and J are TRBV7-6 and TRBJ1-5; 11 bases agree with TRBD1. This receptor was obtained from a man between 60 and 70 years old with urothelial cancer. Sequencing was performed on PBMCs, taken around atezolizumab (anti-PD-L1) treatment. The CDR3 sequence is CASSLMGTGGQPQHF. The CDR3 nucleotides read TGTGCCAGCAGCTTAATGGGGACAGGGGGTCAGCCCCAGCATTTT.